Shown below are 19 T cell receptor beta chains from a single sample sequenced in a study of T cell responses to AZD1222 COVID-19 vaccine. Libraries were prepared by immunoSEQ multiplex PCR; TCRdb keeps only in-frame clonotypes and omits some of them. The sample gives 100,000 to 150,000 clones, around 90% of which show up once; under 1.5% is in the top ten. This sample comprised peripheral blood, obtained on day 0 of AZD1222 vaccination. These receptors came from an adult in good health.

The gene calls are TRBV4-1 and TRBJ1-6; the D is unclear. CDR1 and CDR2 from the germline V gene are MGHRA and YSYEKL. CDR3 length: 17 amino acids. V lost 1 base to trimming and J lost 2 bases, with 12 bases between them. The CDR3 here is CASSQVVLGTYNSPLHF. CDR3 in DNA: TGCGCCAGCAGCCAAGTAGTACTAGGAACCTATAATTCACCCCTCCACTTT.

J is TRBJ1-1 and V is TRBV30; no clear D. Trimming stripped 2 bases from V and 4 bases from J, with 8 bases between. The germline V gene has CDR1 GTSNPN and CDR2 SVGIG (reference sequence). CDR3 length: 12 amino acids. The CDR3, as DNA: TGTGCCTGGAGTCGGCTGGGCACTGAAGCTTTCTTT. Translated, it gives CAWSRLGTEAFF. Looking up the rest from reference TRBV30 and TRBJ1-1 gives the full variable domain: SQTIHQWPATLVQPVGSPLSLECTVEGTSNPNLYWYRQAAGRGLQLLFYSVGIGQISSEVPQNLSASRPQDRQFILSSKKLLLSDSGFYLCAWSRLGTEAFFGQGTRLTVV.

The chain joins TRBV27 to TRBJ1-4, with D hard to call. CDR1 and CDR2 (germline): MNHEY, SMNVEV (reference sequence). This CDR3 comprises 14 residues. The V end was cut by 6 bases, the J end by 0 bases, with 8 bases between. The CDR3 here is CASSYGATNEKLFF. CDR3 in DNA: TGTGCCAGCAGCTACGGGGCAACTAATGAAAAACTGTTTTTT.

CDR3 DNA sequence: TGTGCCAGCACCCCGGGGTTACCTCGGGATGGCTACACCTTC. Translated, it gives CASTPGLPRDGYTF. J is TRBJ1-2 and V is TRBV2; D is undetermined. Looked up from germline, CDR1 is SNHLY and CDR2 is FYNNEI. This CDR3 has 14 residues. V dropped 7 bases and J dropped 6 bases, with 18 bases sitting between them.

The chain is built from TRBV3-1 (or the pseudogene TRBV3-2) and TRBJ1-6, with TRBD1 identical over 9 bases. This CDR3 is built from 17 residues. CDR1 LGHDT and CDR2 YNNKEL come from the germline V gene (reference sequence). J gave up 2 bases and V 5 bases, and 7 bases lay outside the gene matches. The CDR3 region is CASSTPTGGPYNSPLHF. DNA for the CDR3: TGTGCCAGCAGCACTCCGACAGGGGGACCCTATAATTCACCCCTCCACTTT.

V and J are TRBV5-8 and TRBJ2-1, with 8 positions matching TRBD1. This CDR3 is 15 amino acids long. V gave up 4 bases and J gave up 6 bases; unmatched junction bases: 9. Germline CDR1 SGHTS, CDR2 YDEGEE. CDR3 loop: CASSGGQGLLNEQFF. CDR3 in DNA: TGTGCCAGCAGCGGTGGACAGGGTCTCCTCAATGAGCAGTTCTTC. Together with reference TRBV5-8 and TRBJ2-1, the CDR3 gives the full variable domain: EAGVTQSPTHLIKTRGQQATLRCSPISGHTSVYWYQQALGLGLQFLLWYDEGEERNRGNFPPRFSGRQFPNYSSELNVNALELEDSALYLCASSGGQGLLNEQFFGPGTRLTVL.

This clone was seen a few times. The chain recombines TRBV12-3 or TRBV12-4 with TRBJ1-2; TRBD1 might be the D (6 bases). The CDR3 loop spans 11 amino acids. V shed 7 bases and J shed 8 bases, with 11 bases lying between them. CDR3 sequence: CASTWGGGYTF. The CDR3 DNA is TGTGCCAGCACCTGGGGGGGCGGCTACACCTTC.

J is TRBJ1-3 and V is TRBV19; D call uncertain. CDR3 length: 13 amino acids. Germline CDR1 and CDR2: LNHDA and SQIVND (reference sequence). Trimming took 4 bases from V and 5 from J, leaving 9 bases between them. This CDR3 is CASSSRERNTIYF. CDR3 nucleotide sequence: TGTGCCAGTAGTAGTCGGGAACGAAACACCATATATTTT.

J is TRBJ2-3 and V is TRBV5-1; 9 bases align to TRBD2. The V gene's germline CDR1 is SGHRS and CDR2 YFSETQ. The CDR3 extends over 13 amino acids. V trimming: 10 bases; J trimming: 5 bases; junction bases outside the gene matches: 8. CDR3: CASRSSGGDTQYF. Written as DNA, the CDR3 is TGCGCCTCCCGGAGTAGCGGGGGAGATACGCAGTATTTT.

A few counts support this clone. V is TRBV4-2 and J is TRBJ2-2, with 16 nucleotides matching TRBD2. V lost 3 bases and J lost 6; bases outside the gene matches: 10. Germline V gene sequence: CDR1 LGHNA, CDR2 YNFKEQ. The CDR3 has 19 residues. The CDR3 protein is CASSQAGTSGGVKAGELFF. CDR3 DNA: TGTGCCAGCAGCCAGGCCGGGACTAGCGGGGGGGTTAAAGCCGGGGAGCTGTTTTTT.

This clone was counted a single time. The J gene is TRBJ1-6, the V gene TRBV5-5; 7 bases match TRBD1. Germline assignment: CDR1 SGHKS and CDR2 YYEKEE (reference sequence). V lost 0 bases and J lost 7; bases outside the gene matches: 1. The CDR3 sequence is 14 residues long. In DNA form, the CDR3 reads TGTGCCAGCAGCTTGGGACAGGGAAATTCACCCCTCCACTTT. It specifies CASSLGQGNSPLHF.

The CDR3 nucleotides are TGTGCCAGCAGCTCAGAGGCGCGTGGGGCCAACGTCCTGACTTTC. Protein product: CASSSEARGANVLTF. The chain has TRBV7-2 and TRBJ2-6, with no clear D. V was pared by 4 bases and J by 3 bases, with 10 bases between. Per the germline V gene, CDR1 is SGHTA and CDR2 is FQGNSA. The CDR3 has 15 amino acids. The complete variable domain, with remaining parts taken from reference TRBV7-2 and TRBJ2-6, reads GAGVSQSPSNKVTEKGKDVELRCDPISGHTALYWYRQSLGQGLEFLIYFQGNSAPDKSGLPSDRFSAERTGGSVSTLTIQRTQQEDSAVYLCASSSEARGANVLTFGAGSRLTVL.

This chain links TRBV21-1 with TRBJ1-2. TRBV21-1 is reported as a pseudogene. CDR3 length: 11 residues. CDR3 sequence: CASSGSAGYTF. Written as DNA, the CDR3 is TGTGCCAGCAGTGGGTCCGCTGGCTACACCTTC.

About this clone itself: The junction and the germline gene differ at one end; a read error may be behind it. The V gene is TRBV3-1 (or the pseudogene TRBV3-2), the J gene TRBJ2-7; TRBD1 matches 8 bases. Per germline, CDR1 LGHDT and CDR2 YNNKEL (reference sequence). This CDR3 is 11 amino acids long. CDR3 in amino acids: CASSQGQGTYF. CDR3 coding DNA: TGTGCCAGCAGCCAAGGACAGGGGACGTATTTC.

The chain couples TRBV28 to TRBJ2-7; D tentatively reads TRBD1 or TRBD2 (6 bases each). Germline V gene lookup returns CDR1 MDHEN and CDR2 SYDVKM. The CDR3 spans 18 residues. V was shortened by 6 bases and J by 2 bases, with 26 bases between the two germline ends. CDR3 protein: CASRTEFPRQGRTYEQYF. The CDR3 bases are TGTGCCAGCAGGACCGAGTTCCCTCGGCAGGGGAGGACCTACGAGCAGTACTTC.

This clone has only a few counts. V and J are TRBV27 and TRBJ2-1; D may be TRBD1 or TRBD2 (5 bases each). The CDR3 extends over 14 amino acids. With 6 bases removed from V and 0 bases from J, the gap between germline ends came to 9 bases. CDR1 and CDR2 from the germline V gene are MNHEY and SMNVEV (reference sequence). CDR3 sequence: CASSRGTSYNEQFF. The CDR3 DNA reads TGTGCCAGCAGCAGAGGGACCTCCTACAATGAGCAGTTCTTC.

The J gene is TRBJ2-1, the V gene TRBV7-3; D unresolved. This CDR3 contains 14 residues. Germline V CDR1 and CDR2: SGHTA, FQGTGA. V was cut by 5 bases and J by 1 base, with 9 bases left in between. As DNA, the CDR3 is TGTGCCAGCAGCCTATACGGGTCCTACAATGAGCAGTTCTTC. Translating it yields CASSLYGSYNEQFF.

V gene TRBV6-2 or TRBV6-3 combines with J gene TRBJ2-7, with no clear D. The CDR3 consists of 14 residues. The germline CDR1 and CDR2 sequences are MNHEY and SVGEGT. The V and J ends lost 4 bases and 0 bases respectively, with 10 bases between them. The CDR3 nucleotides are TGTGCCAGCAGTTCTCCTCGGAGCTCCTACGAGCAGTACTTC. It specifies CASSSPRSSYEQYF.

The CDR3: CASSSGGWGNNEQFF. The CDR3 coding sequence is TGTGCCAGCAGCTCCGGTGGATGGGGTAACAATGAGCAGTTCTTC. The V gene is TRBV7-9, the J gene TRBJ2-1; no reliable D call. Germline loops: CDR1 SEHNR, CDR2 FQNEAQ (reference sequence). The CDR3 totals 15 residues. The ends were cut back, 4 bases at V and 5 bases at J, with 15 bases in the middle.